The present TCR beta chain was sequenced within a study of blood T cell repertoires in COVID-19. The overall study: Material from acute and convalescent COVID-19 was sourced from the United States, Italy and Spain. Sources were T cells, B-cell-depleted T cells, or PBMCs; the material itself was cDNA or gDNA.

The method was immunoSEQ multiplex PCR; TCRdb's version includes in-frame clones alone and lacks a portion of them. The sample has hundreds of thousands of clones, roughly 89% seen once. CDR3 length: 16 amino acids. The germline CDR1 and CDR2 sequences are LGHDT and YNNKEL (reference sequence). V lost 4 bases to trimming and J lost 1 base; unmatched junction nucleotides: 10. Specimen: peripheral blood. The chain recombines TRBV3-1 (or the pseudogene TRBV3-2) with TRBJ2-7; 7 bases align to TRBD2. This TCR came from a man aged 18 to 30 with COVID-19, enrolled during active disease. The CDR3 loop reads CASSPRYTGGSYEQYF. DNA of the CDR3: TGTGCCAGCAGCCCAAGATACACGGGGGGTTCCTACGAGCAGTACTTC.